A selection of T cell receptor beta chains follows, all from one sample in a study of T cells in Graves' hyperthyroidism and ophthalmopathy. TCRdb re-called the multiplex PCR reads with MiXCR, one entry per CDR3 protein. The table has over 250,000 distinct CDR3 sequences, roughly 13% seen once. Sequencing used blood. The receptor set was obtained from a woman between 35 and 50 years old with Graves' ophthalmopathy. Each CDR3 is given with its conserved first and last residue. The D gene is left open where the match is weak. Some rows mark clone size as missing; the rest say once, few, many or name a class of expanded clone.

j_call	d_call	v_call	clone_size	cdr3_aa	cdr3_nt
TRBJ2-3	TRBD2	TRBV27	many	CASSLSSPLLAGVDTDTQYF	TGTGCCAGCAGTTTATCTTCCCCCCTACTAGCGGGGGTTGACACAGATACGCAGTATTTT
TRBJ2-7	-	TRBV3-1	many	CASSLGTISYEQYF	TGTGCCAGCAGCCTGGGAACAATCTCCTACGAGCAGTACTTC
TRBJ1-1	-	TRBV28	many	CASSRGQPNTEAFF	TGTGCCAGCAGCAGAGGACAGCCGAACACTGAAGCTTTCTTT
TRBJ2-7	TRBD1	TRBV28	many	CASSLGTGVFYEQYF	TGTGCCAGCAGTTTGGGGACAGGGGTTTTCTACGAGCAGTACTTC
TRBJ1-3	-	TRBV7-2	few	CASSFGPRTGNTIYF	TGTGCCAGCAGCTTCGGACCGAGGACTGGAAACACCATATATTTT
TRBJ2-1	TRBD2	TRBV7-2	many	CASSPSGGNTYNEQFF	TGTGCCAGCAGCCCATCGGGGGGGAACACCTACAATGAGCAGTTCTTC
TRBJ2-5	TRBD2	TRBV19	few	CASSSGLAGVRETQYF	TGTGCCAGTAGTAGCGGACTAGCGGGAGTGAGAGAGACCCAGTACTTC
TRBJ1-3	-	TRBV19	few	CASTTTASGNTIYF	TGTGCCAGTACCACGACCGCCTCTGGAAACACCATATATTTT
TRBJ2-3	TRBD2	TRBV29-1	-	CSAAVVLWGGDTQYF	TGCAGCGCCGCGGTCGTTTTATGGGGGGGAGATACGCAGTATTTT
TRBJ2-5	-	TRBV18	many	CASSPNQETQYF	TGTGCCAGCAGTCCAAACCAAGAGACCCAGTACTTC
TRBJ2-1	-	TRBV11-3	few	CASSLPVGGSGEQFF	TGTGCCAGCAGCTTACCCGTGGGCGGATCGGGTGAGCAGTTCTTC
TRBJ2-1	-	TRBV13	-	CASSQRAGPYNEQFF	TGTGCCAGCAGCCAACGGGCGGGGCCCTACAATGAGCAGTTCTTC
TRBJ2-1	-	TRBV5-1	few	CASSLLEGILFF	TGCGCCAGCAGCTTGTTGGAGGGCATTCTGTTCTTC
TRBJ2-1	-	TRBV12-3/TRBV12-4	many	CASSVSRRPYNEQFF	TGTGCCAGCAGTGTTAGCAGACGCCCTTACAATGAGCAGTTCTTC
TRBJ2-3	-	TRBV4-1	many	CASSHPRTDTQYF	TGCGCCAGCAGCCACCCTAGGACAGATACGCAGTATTTT
TRBJ1-6	-	TRBV2	many	CASGGRLNSPLHF	TGTGCCAGCGGAGGGCGGCTTAATTCACCCCTCCACTTT
TRBJ2-7	-	TRBV2	many	CASSEVGRNEQYF	TGTGCCAGCAGTGAAGTGGGGAGGAACGAGCAGTACTTC
TRBJ2-5	TRBD2	TRBV20-1	few	CSASQGTSLTEETQYF	TGCAGTGCTAGTCAGGGGACTAGTTTAACGGAAGAGACCCAGTACTTC
TRBJ2-5	TRBD1	TRBV20-1	many	CSAIQTGRGETQYF	TGCAGTGCCATCCAGACAGGGCGAGGGGAGACCCAGTACTTC
TRBJ1-6	-	TRBV7-9	-	CASSLDTNIDSPLHF	TGTGCCAGCAGCTTGGACACCAATATAGATTCACCCCTCCACTTT
TRBJ2-5	-	TRBV4-1	-	CASSQDRNFGQETQYF	TGCGCCAGCAGCCAAGATAGGAATTTTGGGCAAGAGACCCAGTACTTC
TRBJ2-1	TRBD1	TRBV19	many	CASSIYGGGQGGYNEQFF	TGTGCCAGTAGTATATATGGGGGGGGACAGGGCGGTTACAATGAGCAGTTCTTC
TRBJ2-5	-	TRBV6-5	few	CASSYSARANFDQETQYF	TGTGCCAGCAGTTACTCGGCCAGGGCCAACTTCGACCAAGAGACCCAGTACTTC
TRBJ2-5	TRBD2	TRBV9	-	CASSADGGETQYF	TGTGCCAGCAGCGCGGACGGGGGGGAGACCCAGTACTTC
TRBJ2-5	-	TRBV4-2	-	CASSQKGGLQETQYF	TGTGCCAGCAGCCAGAAAGGGGGACTACAAGAGACCCAGTACTTC
TRBJ1-2	-	TRBV12-3/TRBV12-4	many	CASTMGSTGFGYTF	TGTGCCAGCACCATGGGGTCCACAGGGTTTGGCTACACCTTC
TRBJ2-5	-	TRBV2	many	CASSEAWTTSETQYF	TGTGCCAGCAGTGAAGCGTGGACTACCTCGGAGACCCAGTACTTC
TRBJ1-2	-	TRBV10-3	few	CAIRGTGPLVYGYTF	TGTGCCATCAGAGGGACGGGCCCTTTAGTTTATGGCTACACCTTC
TRBJ2-2	-	TRBV2	many	CASRAEHSTGELFF	TGTGCCAGCAGGGCAGAACATAGCACCGGGGAGCTGTTTTTT
TRBJ2-5	TRBD1	TRBV6-1	many	CASRRGTGWGETQYF	TGTGCCAGCAGAAGAGGGACAGGGTGGGGCGAGACCCAGTACTTC